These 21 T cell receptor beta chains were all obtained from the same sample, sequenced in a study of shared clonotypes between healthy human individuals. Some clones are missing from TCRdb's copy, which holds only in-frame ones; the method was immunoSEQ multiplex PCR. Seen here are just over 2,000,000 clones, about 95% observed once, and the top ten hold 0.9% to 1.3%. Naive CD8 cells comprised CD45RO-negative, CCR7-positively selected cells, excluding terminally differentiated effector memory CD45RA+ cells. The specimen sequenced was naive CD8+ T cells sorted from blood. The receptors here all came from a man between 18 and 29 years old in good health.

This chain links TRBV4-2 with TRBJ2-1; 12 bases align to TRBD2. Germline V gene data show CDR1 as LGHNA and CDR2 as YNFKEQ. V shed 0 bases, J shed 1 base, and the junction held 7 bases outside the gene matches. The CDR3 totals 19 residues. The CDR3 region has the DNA TGTGCCAGCAGCCAAGACTCGGCTAGCGGGGGGGTGTCCTACAATGAGCAGTTCTTC. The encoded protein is CASSQDSASGGVSYNEQFF.

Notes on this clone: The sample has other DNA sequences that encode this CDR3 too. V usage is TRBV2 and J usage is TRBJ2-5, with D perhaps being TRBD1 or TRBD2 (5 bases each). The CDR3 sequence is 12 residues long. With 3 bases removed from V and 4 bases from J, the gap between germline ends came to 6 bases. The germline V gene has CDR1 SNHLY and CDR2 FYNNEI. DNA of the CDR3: TGTGCCAGCAGTGATGGGGGAGAGACCCAGTACTTC. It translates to CASSDGGETQYF.

In DNA, the CDR3 is TGTGCCAGCAGCACCGACAGATCCTACGAGCAGTACTTC. Residues: CASSTDRSYEQYF. The chain has TRBV6-6 and TRBJ2-7, with TRBD1 as a possible D gene (5 bases). The V gene's germline CDR1 is MNHNY and CDR2 SVGAGI (reference sequence). Trimming removed 6 bases at V and 1 base at J, with 10 bases between. The CDR3 extends over 13 amino acids.

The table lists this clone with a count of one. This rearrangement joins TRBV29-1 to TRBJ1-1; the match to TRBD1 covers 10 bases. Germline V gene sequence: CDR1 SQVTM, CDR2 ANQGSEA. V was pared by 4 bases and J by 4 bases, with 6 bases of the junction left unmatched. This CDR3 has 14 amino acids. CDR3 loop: CSVVPRDRGTEAFF. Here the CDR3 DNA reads TGCAGCGTTGTACCCCGGGACAGGGGCACTGAAGCTTTCTTT.

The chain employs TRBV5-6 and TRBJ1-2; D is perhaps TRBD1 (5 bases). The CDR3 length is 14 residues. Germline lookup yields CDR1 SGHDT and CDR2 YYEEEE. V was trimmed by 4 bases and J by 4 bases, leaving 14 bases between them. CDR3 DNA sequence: TGTGCCAGCAGCCCGGACACAAGTATCTATGGCTACACCTTC. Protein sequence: CASSPDTSIYGYTF.

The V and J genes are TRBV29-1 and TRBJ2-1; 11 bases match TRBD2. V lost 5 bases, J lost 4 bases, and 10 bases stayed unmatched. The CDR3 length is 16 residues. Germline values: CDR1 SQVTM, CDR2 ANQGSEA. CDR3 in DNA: TGCAGCGTTACTAGCGGGAGATCCGTAAGTTACAATGAGCAGTTCTTC. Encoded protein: CSVTSGRSVSYNEQFF.

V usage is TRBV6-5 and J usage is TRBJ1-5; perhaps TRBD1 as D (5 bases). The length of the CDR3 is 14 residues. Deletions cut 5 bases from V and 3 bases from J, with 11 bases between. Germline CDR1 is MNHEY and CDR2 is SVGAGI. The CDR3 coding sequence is TGTGCCAGCAGTCCAGACAGCATCAATCAGCCCCAGCATTTT. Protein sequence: CASSPDSINQPQHF.

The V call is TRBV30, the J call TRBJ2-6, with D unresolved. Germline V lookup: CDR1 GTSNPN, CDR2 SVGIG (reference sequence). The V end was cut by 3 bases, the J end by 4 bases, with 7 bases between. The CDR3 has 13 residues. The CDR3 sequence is CAWSHGGANVLTF. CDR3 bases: TGTGCCTGGAGCCATGGGGGGGCCAACGTCCTGACTTTC.

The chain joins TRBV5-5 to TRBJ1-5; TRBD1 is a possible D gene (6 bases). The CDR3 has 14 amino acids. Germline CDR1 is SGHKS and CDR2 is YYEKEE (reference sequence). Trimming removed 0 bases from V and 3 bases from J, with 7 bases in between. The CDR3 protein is CASSLGQVNQPQHF. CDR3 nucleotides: TGTGCCAGCAGCTTGGGACAGGTCAATCAGCCCCAGCATTTT.

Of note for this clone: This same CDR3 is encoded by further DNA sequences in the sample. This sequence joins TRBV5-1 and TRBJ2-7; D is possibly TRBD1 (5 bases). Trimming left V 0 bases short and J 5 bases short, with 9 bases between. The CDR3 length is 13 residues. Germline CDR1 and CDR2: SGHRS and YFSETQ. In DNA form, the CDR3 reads TGCGCCAGCAGCTTGGCAGGGTTGGACGAGCAGTACTTC. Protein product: CASSLAGLDEQYF.

CDR3 sequence: CASSQMDGYEQYF. The CDR3 region has the DNA TGCGCCAGCAGCCAGATGGACGGGTACGAGCAGTACTTC. This chain links TRBV4-1 with TRBJ2-7; D gene unclear. Deletions cut 3 bases from V and 4 bases from J, with 10 bases between. The CDR3 covers 13 residues. Germline CDR1 reads MGHRA; CDR2 reads YSYEKL.

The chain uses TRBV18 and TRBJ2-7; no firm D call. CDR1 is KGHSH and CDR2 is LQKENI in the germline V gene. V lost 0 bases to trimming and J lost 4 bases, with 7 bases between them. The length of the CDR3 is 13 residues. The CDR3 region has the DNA TGTGCCAGCTCACCACCGGCGCTATACGAGCAGTACTTC. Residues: CASSPPALYEQYF.

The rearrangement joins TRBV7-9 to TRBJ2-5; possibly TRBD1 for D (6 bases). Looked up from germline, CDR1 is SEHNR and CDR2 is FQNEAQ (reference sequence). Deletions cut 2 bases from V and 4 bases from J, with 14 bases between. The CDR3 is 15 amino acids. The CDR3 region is CASSLPTGWGETQYF. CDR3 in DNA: TGTGCCAGCAGCTTACCTACAGGGTGGGGAGAGACCCAGTACTTC.

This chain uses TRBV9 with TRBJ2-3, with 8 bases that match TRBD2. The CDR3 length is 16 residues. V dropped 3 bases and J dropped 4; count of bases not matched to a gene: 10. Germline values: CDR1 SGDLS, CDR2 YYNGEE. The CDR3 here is CASSAGSRGGADTQYF. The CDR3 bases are TGTGCCAGCAGCGCAGGGTCCCGGGGGGGGGCAGATACGCAGTATTTT.

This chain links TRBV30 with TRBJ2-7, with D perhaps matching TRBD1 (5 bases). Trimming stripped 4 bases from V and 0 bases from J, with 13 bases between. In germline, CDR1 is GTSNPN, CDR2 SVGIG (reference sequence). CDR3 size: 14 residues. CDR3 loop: CAWTGLESSYEQYF. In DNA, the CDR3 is TGTGCCTGGACAGGGCTTGAGAGCTCCTACGAGCAGTACTTC. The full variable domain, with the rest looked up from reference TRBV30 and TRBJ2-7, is SQTIHQWPATLVQPVGSPLSLECTVEGTSNPNLYWYRQAAGRGLQLLFYSVGIGQISSEVPQNLSASRPQDRQFILSSKKLLLSDSGFYLCAWTGLESSYEQYFGPGTRLTVT.

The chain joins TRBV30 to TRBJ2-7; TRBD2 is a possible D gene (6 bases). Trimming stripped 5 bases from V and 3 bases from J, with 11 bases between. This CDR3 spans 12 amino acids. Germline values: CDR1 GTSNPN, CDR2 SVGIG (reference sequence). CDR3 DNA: TGTGCCTGGGGTGCGGGAAACTACGAGCAGTACTTC. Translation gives CAWGAGNYEQYF.

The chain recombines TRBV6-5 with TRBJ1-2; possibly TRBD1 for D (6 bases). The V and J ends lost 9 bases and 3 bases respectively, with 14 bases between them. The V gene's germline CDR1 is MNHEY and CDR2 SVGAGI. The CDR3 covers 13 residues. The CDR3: CASLDSFDYGYTF. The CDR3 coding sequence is TGTGCCAGTTTGGACAGTTTCGACTATGGCTACACCTTC.

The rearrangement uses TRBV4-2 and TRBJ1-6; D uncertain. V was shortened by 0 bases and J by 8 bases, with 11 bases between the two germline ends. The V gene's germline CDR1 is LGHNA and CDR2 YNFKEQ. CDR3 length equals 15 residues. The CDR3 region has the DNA TGTGCCAGCAGCCAAGATACGGGTTCGTATTCACCCCTCCACTTT. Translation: CASSQDTGSYSPLHF.

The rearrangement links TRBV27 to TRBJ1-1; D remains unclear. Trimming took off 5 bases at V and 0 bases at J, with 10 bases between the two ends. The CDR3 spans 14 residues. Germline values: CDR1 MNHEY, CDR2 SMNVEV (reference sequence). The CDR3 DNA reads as TGTGCCAGCAGTCCCGTGGATATGAACACTGAAGCTTTCTTT. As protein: CASSPVDMNTEAFF.

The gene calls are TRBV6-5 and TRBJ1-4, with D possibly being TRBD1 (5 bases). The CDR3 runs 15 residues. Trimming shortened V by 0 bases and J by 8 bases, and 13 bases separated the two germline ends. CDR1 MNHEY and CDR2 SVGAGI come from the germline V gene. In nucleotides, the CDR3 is TGTGCCAGCAGTTACTCGAGAGGGGTTGTAGAAAAACTGTTTTTT. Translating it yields CASSYSRGVVEKLFF.

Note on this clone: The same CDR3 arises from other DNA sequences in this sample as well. The CDR3 sequence is CASSVGPGTEAFF. The CDR3 DNA sequence: TGTGCCAGCAGCGTAGGGCCAGGGACTGAAGCTTTCTTT. The gene calls are TRBV9 and TRBJ1-1; possibly TRBD1 for D (5 bases). The CDR3 is made up of 13 amino acids. The germline CDR1 and CDR2 sequences are SGDLS and YYNGEE. Trimming stripped 0 bases from V and 5 bases from J, with 8 bases between. Combining the CDR3 with reference TRBV9 and TRBJ1-1 gives the whole variable domain DSGVTQTPKHLITATGQRVTLRCSPRSGDLSVYWYQQSLDQGLQFLIQYYNGEERAKGNILERFSAQQFPDLHSELNLSSLELGDSALYFCASSVGPGTEAFFGQGTRLTVV.